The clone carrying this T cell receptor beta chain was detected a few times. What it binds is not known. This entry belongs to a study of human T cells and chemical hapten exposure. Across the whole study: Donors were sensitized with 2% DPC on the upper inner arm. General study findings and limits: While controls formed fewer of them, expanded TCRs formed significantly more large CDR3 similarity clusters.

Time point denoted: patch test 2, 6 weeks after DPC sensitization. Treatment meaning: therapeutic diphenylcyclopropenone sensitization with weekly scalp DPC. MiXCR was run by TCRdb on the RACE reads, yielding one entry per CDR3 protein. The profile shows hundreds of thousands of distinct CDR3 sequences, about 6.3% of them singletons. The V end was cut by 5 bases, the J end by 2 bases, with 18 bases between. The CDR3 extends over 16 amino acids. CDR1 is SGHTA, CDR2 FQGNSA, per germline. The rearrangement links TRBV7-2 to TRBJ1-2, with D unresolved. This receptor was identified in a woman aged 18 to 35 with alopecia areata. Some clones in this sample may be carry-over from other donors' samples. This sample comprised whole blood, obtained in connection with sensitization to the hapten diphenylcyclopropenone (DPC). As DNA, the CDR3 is TGTGCCAGCAGCCAACAAGGGAGCGCATTAAACTATGGCTACACCTTC. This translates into CASSQQGSALNYGYTF.